Listed here are 20 T cell receptor beta chains from one sample, sequenced in a study of spatial heterogeneity in lung cancer. Time point specified: sample taken at primary tumor resection. Using its own MiXCR run on the 5' RACE reads, TCRdb lists one record per CDR3 protein. The sample gives tens of thousands of distinct CDR3 sequences, roughly 15% of which show up once; about 60% is in the top ten. The specimen comprised PBMCs, sampled at surgery. These receptors were taken from a male donor with early-stage non-small cell lung cancer.

This clonotype was counted ten times or more. The V call is TRBV11-1, the J call TRBJ2-3; no definite D call. The CDR3 runs to 11 residues. Trimming pared 4 bases from V and 10 bases from J, leaving 9 bases between. CDR1 and CDR2 from the germline V gene are SGHAT and FQDESV (reference sequence). The CDR3 protein is CASSWGSAQYF. The CDR3 DNA reads TGTGCCAGCAGCTGGGGAAGTGCGCAGTATTTT. Using reference TRBV11-1 and TRBJ2-3 for the parts outside the CDR3, the full variable domain is EAEVAQSPRYKITEKSQAVAFWCDPISGHATLYWYRQILGQGPELLVQFQDESVVDDSQLPKDRFSAERLKGVDSTLKIQPAELGDSAMYLCASSWGSAQYFGPGTRLTVL.

In this sample, this clonotype turned up a few times. The chain recombines TRBV5-1 with TRBJ2-5; 10 bases are shared with TRBD2. J was trimmed by 7 bases and V by 0 bases; bases with no gene match: 6. The CDR3 sequence is 15 residues long. Germline values: CDR1 SGHRS, CDR2 YFSETQ. DNA of the CDR3: TGCGCCAGCAGCTTGGAACTAGCGGGGACTGTGACCCAGTACTTC. Translated, it gives CASSLELAGTVTQYF.

The gene calls are TRBV7-8 and TRBJ2-3; 11 positions agree with TRBD2. The V gene end was trimmed by 1 base and the J gene end by 5 bases; junction bases not matched to a gene: 2. The CDR3 covers 15 residues. Per germline, CDR1 SGHVS and CDR2 FQNEAQ. The CDR3 loop reads CASSLDLAGGDTQYF. CDR3 DNA: TGTGCCAGCAGCTTAGACCTAGCGGGAGGAGATACGCAGTATTTT.

This clonotype has just a few counts. The V gene is TRBV2, the J gene TRBJ2-7; a weak D match, TRBD2 (5 bases). Trimming removed 8 bases at V and 1 base at J, with 21 bases between. There are 16 residues in the CDR3. CDR1 is SNHLY, CDR2 FYNNEI, per germline. As DNA, the CDR3 is TGTGCCAGCTCTCCAGGATCTTGGACTGGATCCTACGAGCAGTACTTC. It is translated as CASSPGSWTGSYEQYF.

This clonotype was observed a handful of times. The chain combines TRBV28 with TRBJ2-7; TRBD1 aligns across 7 bases. CDR1 and CDR2 (germline): MDHEN, SYDVKM. J was trimmed by 12 bases and V by 5 bases; bases with no gene match: 16. The CDR3 spans 14 residues. CDR3 loop: CASSPRTGSSLGYF. CDR3 nucleotides: TGTGCCAGCAGTCCCCGGACAGGTTCTTCCTTGGGGTACTTC.

This clonotype was seen more than once but under ten times. The V gene is TRBV7-9, the J gene TRBJ1-6; no clear D gene. Trimming left V 0 bases short and J 10 bases short, with 10 bases between. The CDR3 runs to 14 residues. Per the germline V gene, CDR1 is SEHNR and CDR2 is FQNEAQ (reference sequence). The CDR3, as DNA: TGTGCCAGCAGCTTAGCAGGGCAAGGGTCACCCCTCCACTTT. Translating gives CASSLAGQGSPLHF.

This clonotype was counted only a few times. The chain carries TRBV3-1 and TRBJ2-7, with D uncertain. CDR3 size: 13 residues. Trimming cost V 1 base and J 6 bases, with 10 bases left between them. Germline-derived CDR1 and CDR2 are LGHDT and YNNKEL (reference sequence). The CDR3 DNA follows: TGTGCCAGCAGCCAAGGGACCGCGTCCGAGCAGTACTTC. Its translation is CASSQGTASEQYF.

The V and J genes are TRBV12-3 or TRBV12-4 and TRBJ1-2, with D possibly matching TRBD1 (6 bases). The CDR3 consists of 15 residues. V shed 2 bases and J shed 8 bases, with 18 bases lying between them. The CDR3 bases are TGTGCCAGCAGTTTAAGGGAGAACAGGGTAAGCGGCTACACCTTC. Residues: CASSLRENRVSGYTF.

This clonotype turned up a few times. The V gene is TRBV12-3 or TRBV12-4, the J gene TRBJ2-1; 7 bases fit TRBD1. The length of the CDR3 is 15 residues. Germline trimming cut 2 bases from V and 2 bases from J; bases unmatched to any gene: 3. The CDR3 nucleotides are TGTGCCAGCAGTTTACTGCAGGGGGCCTACAATGAGCAGTTCTTC. It is translated as CASSLLQGAYNEQFF.

The rearrangement joins TRBV5-1 to TRBJ2-3, with 13 bases fitting TRBD2. CDR1 SGHRS and CDR2 YFSETQ come from the germline V gene. The CDR3 contains 18 residues. V lost 4 bases to trimming and J lost 0 bases; unmatched junction nucleotides: 8. CDR3 region: CASSPGTSGDRSTDTQYF. CDR3 nucleotides: TGCGCCAGCAGCCCTGGGACTAGCGGGGACCGCAGCACAGATACGCAGTATTTT.

This clonotype has only a few counts. The chain combines TRBV19 with TRBJ2-2; the match to TRBD2 covers 10 bases. Unmatched junction bases numbered 6, after V lost 6 bases and J lost 5 bases. Per germline, CDR1 LNHDA and CDR2 SQIVND (reference sequence). This CDR3 is 15 amino acids long. CDR3 in DNA: TGTGCCAGTAGCCCTAGCGGGAGTGGAACCGGGGAGCTGTTTTTT. Its protein product is CASSPSGSGTGELFF.

The V gene is TRBV4-1, the J gene TRBJ1-1, with D unclear. V lost 7 bases and J lost 0, with 12 bases in between. This CDR3 contains 14 residues. Germline values: CDR1 MGHRA, CDR2 YSYEKL. CDR3 protein: CASNLAGMNTEAFF. DNA for the CDR3: TGCGCCAGCAACCTGGCAGGTATGAACACTGAAGCTTTCTTT.

This clonotype was seen many times. V gene TRBV3-1 combines with J gene TRBJ1-6; D remains ambiguous. Per germline, CDR1 LGHDT and CDR2 YNNKEL (reference sequence). The CDR3 is made up of 13 amino acids. V was pared by 4 bases and J by 10 bases, with 11 bases between. CDR3 region: CASSPLGLSPLHF. The CDR3 nucleotides are TGTGCCAGCAGCCCCCTAGGTCTCTCACCCCTCCACTTT.

This clonotype was observed a handful of times. The chain recombines TRBV27 with TRBJ2-3, with D perhaps assigned TRBD1 or TRBD2 (5 bases each). Trimming took off 7 bases at V and 6 bases at J, with 17 bases between the two ends. This CDR3 is 14 amino acids long. CDR1 and CDR2 (germline): MNHEY, SMNVEV (reference sequence). CDR3 sequence: CASTQVVGVDTQYF. The DNA for the CDR3 is TGTGCCAGCACCCAAGTAGTGGGGGTGGATACGCAGTATTTT.

This clonotype was observed a few times. V is TRBV7-9 and J is TRBJ1-4; D unresolved. Trimming left V 5 bases short and J 3 bases short, with 10 bases between. This CDR3 has 14 residues. Germline V CDR1 and CDR2: SEHNR, FQNEAQ (reference sequence). Here the CDR3 DNA reads TGTGCCAGCAGCGTTAGGGTCGCTAATGAAAAACTGTTTTTT. It encodes CASSVRVANEKLFF.

This clonotype has just a few counts. This sequence joins TRBV20-1 and TRBJ2-2; D is perhaps TRBD1 or TRBD2 (5 bases each). V was pared by 3 bases and J by 5 bases, with 13 bases between. The germline V gene has CDR1 DFQATT and CDR2 SNEGSKA (reference sequence). This CDR3 has 14 amino acids. The CDR3 sequence is CSASLGDGTGELFF. CDR3 DNA sequence: TGCAGTGCTAGTTTGGGGGATGGAACCGGGGAGCTGTTTTTT.

This clonotype came up many times. The chain has TRBV7-9 and TRBJ1-3; 8 nucleotides align to TRBD1. CDR3 length: 15 residues. Germline-derived CDR1 and CDR2 are SEHNR and FQNEAQ (reference sequence). Trimming cost V 5 bases and J 9 bases; bases outside gene matches: 12. CDR3 loop: CASSPRTGPAVTIYF. DNA for the CDR3: TGTGCCAGCAGCCCTAGGACAGGGCCCGCGGTCACCATATATTTT.

This clonotype was counted a few times. This rearrangement joins TRBV7-9 to TRBJ2-3; the match to TRBD1 covers 8 bases. After removal of 5 bases from V and 2 bases from J, the junction contained 9 bases not matched to a gene. Germline V gives CDR1 SEHNR, CDR2 FQNEAQ (reference sequence). The CDR3 consists of 16 residues. Here the CDR3 reads CASSPRQGHNTDTQYF. The DNA of the CDR3 is TGTGCCAGCAGCCCCCGACAGGGGCACAACACAGATACGCAGTATTTT.

This clonotype has just a few counts. The chain couples TRBV20-1 to TRBJ2-1, with D hard to call. CDR3 length: 16 residues. Per germline, CDR1 DFQATT and CDR2 SNEGSKA (reference sequence). With 2 bases removed from V and 1 base from J, the gap between germline ends came to 15 bases. CDR3 region: CSARPPGQASYNEQFF. CDR3 coding DNA: TGCAGTGCTAGACCCCCCGGGCAGGCTTCCTACAATGAGCAGTTCTTC.

Turning to this clonotype: An end of the junction differs from the germline gene, which may be a read error. The chain combines TRBV7-2 with TRBJ1-1, with D hard to call. Germline V gives CDR1 SGHTA, CDR2 FQGNSA. This CDR3 has 13 amino acids. The CDR3 protein is CVSTYLMNTEAFF. The CDR3, as DNA: TGTGTCAGCACGTACCTCATGAACACTGAAGCTTTCTTT.